The sequence of this TCR beta chain was determined in a study of cytomegalovirus exposure and HLA in healthy donors. Whole-study findings and limits: Per a prior analysis, the majority of TCR beta V segments were productive roughly 87% or roughly 30% of the time. Most observed TCR sequences were rare, whereas some public TCRs were detected in many donors. By a later analysis, the bulk of CMV-associated TCR beta chains appeared HLA-restricted.

As to this clone: Its antigen remains unknown.

Trimming removed 7 bases from V and 7 bases from J; junction bases left unmatched: 8. Germline V gene lookup returns CDR1 LNHDA and CDR2 SQIVND (reference sequence). CDR3 length equals 14 residues. PCR used 60 Vbeta primers and 13 Jbeta primers. TCRdb keeps only in-frame clones here, not all; method: immunoSEQ multiplex PCR. Of roughly 98,000 clones in the sample, 62% are singletons; the top ten hold 5.5%. Sequenced sample: PBMCs. The TCR sequence derives from a young woman in good health and CMV-seropositive. The V call is TRBV19, the J call TRBJ1-4; TRBD1 matches 8 bases. CDR3 sequence reads: CASNDRGGGEKLFF. The CDR3 DNA reads as TGTGCCAGTAACGACAGGGGCGGAGGTGAAAAACTGTTTTTT.